These 19 T cell receptor beta chains were all obtained from the same sample, sequenced in a study of technical replicates of blood from a few donors. Clones were sequenced by immunoSEQ multiplex PCR, and TCRdb holds only the in-frame ones, with some missing. The sample records 95,000 or so clones, roughly 95% being singletons. The sequenced sample was T cells isolated from PBMCs. The receptors shown here come from a human donor in good health.

The chain couples TRBV4-2 to TRBJ1-1; 9 bases agree with TRBD1. V lost 0 bases and J lost 8; bases outside the gene matches: 7. In germline, CDR1 is LGHNA, CDR2 YNFKEQ. The CDR3 consists of 15 residues. The CDR3: CASSQELTGGLEAFF. In DNA form, the CDR3 reads TGTGCCAGCAGCCAAGAGTTAACAGGGGGCCTGGAAGCTTTCTTT.

The chain has TRBV14 and TRBJ2-1; 13 positions agree with TRBD2. The trim removed 4 bases at V and 4 bases at J, leaving 10 bases unmatched. CDR1 is SGHDN and CDR2 is FVKESK in the germline V gene. The CDR3 loop spans 18 amino acids. The CDR3 DNA is TGTGCCAGCAGCCCATGGACTAGCGGGAGATACCTTTACAATGAGCAGTTCTTC. Amino acid sequence: CASSPWTSGRYLYNEQFF.

The chain employs TRBV12-5 and TRBJ1-5; no definite D call. The V end lost 6 bases, the J end lost 5 bases, and 8 bases lay between the germline ends. Germline assignment: CDR1 LGHNT and CDR2 FRNRAP. The CDR3 sequence is 12 residues long. CDR3 nucleotides: TGTGCTAGTGGCCCTCCGGATCAGCCCCAGCATTTT. It is translated as CASGPPDQPQHF.

The chain combines TRBV5-6 with TRBJ2-3; no clear D gene. This CDR3 is 12 amino acids long. The V gene's germline CDR1 is SGHDT and CDR2 YYEEEE. The V end lost 1 base, the J end lost 4 bases, and 4 bases lay between the germline ends. The DNA for the CDR3 is TGTGCCAGCAGCTTGCCTTCAGATACGCAGTATTTT. This sequence encodes CASSLPSDTQYF.

The chain uses TRBV7-9 and TRBJ2-1; 10 bases map to TRBD2. The CDR3 sequence is 14 residues long. CDR1 and CDR2 from the germline V gene are SEHNR and FQNEAQ (reference sequence). After removal of 6 bases from V and 7 bases from J, the junction contained 6 bases not matched to a gene. The CDR3 coding sequence is TGTGCCAGCAGTATTAGCGGGAGGCCGAATGAGCAGTTCTTC. Translation: CASSISGRPNEQFF. Complete variable domain (other parts from reference TRBV7-9 and TRBJ2-1): DTGVSQNPRHKITKRGQNVTFRCDPISEHNRLYWYRQTLGQGPEFLTYFQNEAQLEKSRLLSDRFSAERPKGSFSTLEIQRTEQGDSAMYLCASSISGRPNEQFFGPGTRLTVL.

V and J are TRBV4-2 and TRBJ2-7; 11 bases map to TRBD2. J gave up 1 base and V 4 bases, and 6 bases lay outside the gene matches. There are 16 residues in the CDR3. The germline CDR1 and CDR2 sequences are LGHNA and YNFKEQ. As DNA, the CDR3 is TGTGCCAGCAGCCCACGCACTAGCGGGGGATCCTACGAGCAGTACTTC. It yields the protein CASSPRTSGGSYEQYF.

This clone was seen a handful of times. CDR3 loop: CAWSVTLYNQPQHF. DNA for the CDR3: TGTGCCTGGAGTGTTACTCTCTATAATCAGCCCCAGCATTTT. The chain joins TRBV30 to TRBJ1-5; no clear D gene. This CDR3 has 14 residues. V was shortened by 0 bases and J by 4 bases, with 10 bases between the two germline ends. CDR1 and CDR2 from the germline V gene are GTSNPN and SVGIG (reference sequence).

The chain has TRBV19 and TRBJ1-1, with D possibly matching TRBD1 (5 bases). Trimming removed 6 bases at V and 6 bases at J, with 14 bases between. The CDR3 length is 13 residues. Germline loops: CDR1 LNHDA, CDR2 SQIVND (reference sequence). The CDR3 is CASRDQGGPEAFF. The CDR3 nucleotides are TGTGCCAGTAGAGACCAGGGAGGCCCTGAAGCTTTCTTT.

The V gene is TRBV30, the J gene TRBJ2-3, with a tentative D call TRBD2 (5 bases). Germline-derived CDR1 and CDR2 are GTSNPN and SVGIG (reference sequence). The length of the CDR3 is 14 residues. Trimming removed 2 bases from V and 2 bases from J, with 11 bases in between. The CDR3 nucleotides are TGTGCCTGGAGTTCCGGGGTCCTCACAGATACGCAGTATTTT. Translating gives CAWSSGVLTDTQYF.

The V call is TRBV5-6, the J call TRBJ1-1; 10 bases align to TRBD1. Trimming removed 4 bases from V and 1 base from J; junction bases left unmatched: 1. The CDR3 is 14 residues long. Per the germline V gene, CDR1 is SGHDT and CDR2 is YYEEEE. The CDR3: CASSRDRGNTEAFF. CDR3 DNA sequence: TGTGCCAGCAGCAGGGACAGGGGGAACACTGAAGCTTTCTTT. The complete variable domain, with remaining parts taken from reference TRBV5-6 and TRBJ1-1, reads DAGVTQSPTHLIKTRGQQVTLRCSPKSGHDTVSWYQQALGQGPQFIFQYYEEEERQRGNFPDRFSGHQFPNYSSELNVNALLLGDSALYLCASSRDRGNTEAFFGQGTRLTVV.

This clone was seen only once. V is TRBV27 and J is TRBJ1-1, with 7 bases aligning to TRBD1. This CDR3 comprises 11 residues. V was clipped by 6 bases and J by 12 bases; unmatched bases: 7. CDR1 MNHEY and CDR2 SMNVEV come from the germline V gene (reference sequence). The CDR3 reads CASRTGKWTFF. The CDR3 nucleotides are TGTGCCAGCAGGACAGGGAAGTGGACTTTCTTT.

This sequence joins TRBV5-1 and TRBJ1-2; 8 bases are shared with TRBD1. The germline V gene has CDR1 SGHRS and CDR2 YFSETQ. The ends lost 3 bases at V and 6 bases at J; junction bases unmatched: 7. The CDR3 contains 14 residues. Here the CDR3 reads CASSSTGDVDGYTF. In DNA form, the CDR3 reads TGCGCCAGCAGCTCGACAGGGGACGTGGATGGCTACACCTTC.

DNA for the CDR3: TGTGCCAGCAGCGGGGGGGACAGGCGGACCTTCAATGAGCAGTTCTTC. Its translation: CASSGGDRRTFNEQFF. The chain combines TRBV11-1 with TRBJ2-1; possibly TRBD1 for D (8 bases). Germline assignment: CDR1 SGHAT and CDR2 FQDESV (reference sequence). V was cut by 5 bases and J by 6 bases, with 20 bases left in between. CDR3 length equals 16 residues.

The J gene is TRBJ2-7, the V gene TRBV9; D possibly corresponds to TRBD2 (6 bases). This CDR3 comprises 13 residues. Trimming removed 3 bases at V and 4 bases at J, with 11 bases between. Germline loops: CDR1 SGDLS, CDR2 YYNGEE. CDR3 DNA sequence: TGTGCCAGCAGCGGGGCGGGATTTTACGAGCAGTACTTC. This codes for CASSGAGFYEQYF.

J is TRBJ2-7 and V is TRBV5-4, with 8 bases fitting TRBD2. The CDR3 consists of 14 residues. V lost 2 bases to trimming and J lost 4 bases; unmatched junction nucleotides: 5. CDR1 is SGHNT and CDR2 is YYREEE in the germline V gene (reference sequence). CDR3 DNA sequence: TGTGCCAGCAGCTTTGAGCGGGAGAGGTACGAGCAGTACTTC. Translated, it gives CASSFERERYEQYF.

This chain connects TRBV5-6 to TRBJ1-4; tentative D call: TRBD1 (6 bases). The CDR3 sequence is 14 residues long. V dropped 4 bases and J dropped 2 bases, with 9 bases sitting between them. The germline CDR1 and CDR2 sequences are SGHDT and YYEEEE. The CDR3 bases are TGTGCCAGCAGCCCACAGGGTACTAATGAAAAACTGTTTTTT. This translates into CASSPQGTNEKLFF. Combining the CDR3 with reference TRBV5-6 and TRBJ1-4 gives the whole variable domain DAGVTQSPTHLIKTRGQQVTLRCSPKSGHDTVSWYQQALGQGPQFIFQYYEEEERQRGNFPDRFSGHQFPNYSSELNVNALLLGDSALYLCASSPQGTNEKLFFGSGTQLSVL.

This clone was recorded a few times. DNA for the CDR3: TGTGCCAGCAGTTACGCTGACAGGGGTCCCCAGCATTTT. It specifies CASSYADRGPQHF. The chain employs TRBV6-5 and TRBJ1-5; 8 bases agree with TRBD1. Germline CDR1 reads MNHEY; CDR2 reads SVGAGI. CDR3 length equals 13 residues. J gave up 10 bases and V 2 bases, and 4 bases lay outside the gene matches.

The J gene is TRBJ2-1, the V gene TRBV28; 8 bases agree with TRBD1. The CDR3 extends over 15 amino acids. After removal of 5 bases from V and 7 bases from J, the junction contained 10 bases not matched to a gene. Germline V gene data show CDR1 as MDHEN and CDR2 as SYDVKM. CDR3 sequence reads: CASSPLGQGVNEQFF. The CDR3, as DNA: TGTGCCAGCAGTCCATTAGGACAGGGCGTAAATGAGCAGTTCTTC. The full variable domain, rest sourced from reference TRBV28 and TRBJ2-1, is DVKVTQSSRYLVKRTGEKVFLECVQDMDHENMFWYRQDPGLGLRLIYFSYDVKMKEKGDIPEGYSVSREKKERFSLILESASTNQTSMYLCASSPLGQGVNEQFFGPGTRLTVL.

V gene TRBV6-6 combines with J gene TRBJ2-7; TRBD2 agrees at 13 bases. The CDR3 spans 14 residues. Losses at the gene ends were 7 bases for V and 5 bases for J; bases not matched to a gene: 5. Germline V gene lookup returns CDR1 MNHNY and CDR2 SVGAGI (reference sequence). The CDR3 protein is CASKGTSGTDEQYF. CDR3 DNA: TGTGCCAGCAAAGGGACTAGCGGGACCGACGAGCAGTACTTC.